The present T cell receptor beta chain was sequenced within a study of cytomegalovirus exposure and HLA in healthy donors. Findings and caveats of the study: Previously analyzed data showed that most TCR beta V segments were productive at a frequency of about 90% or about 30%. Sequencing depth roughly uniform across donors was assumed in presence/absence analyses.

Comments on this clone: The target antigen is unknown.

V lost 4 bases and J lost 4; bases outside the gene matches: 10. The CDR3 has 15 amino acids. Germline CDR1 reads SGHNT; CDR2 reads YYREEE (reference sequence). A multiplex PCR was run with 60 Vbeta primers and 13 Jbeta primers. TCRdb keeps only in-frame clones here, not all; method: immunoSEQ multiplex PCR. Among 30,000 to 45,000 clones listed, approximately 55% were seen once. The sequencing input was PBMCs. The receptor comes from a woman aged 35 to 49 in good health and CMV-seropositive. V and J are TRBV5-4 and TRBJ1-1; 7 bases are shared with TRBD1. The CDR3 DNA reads TGTGCCAGCAGCGCCGGAGGAACAGGGGCCACTGAAGCTTTCTTT. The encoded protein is CASSAGGTGATEAFF.